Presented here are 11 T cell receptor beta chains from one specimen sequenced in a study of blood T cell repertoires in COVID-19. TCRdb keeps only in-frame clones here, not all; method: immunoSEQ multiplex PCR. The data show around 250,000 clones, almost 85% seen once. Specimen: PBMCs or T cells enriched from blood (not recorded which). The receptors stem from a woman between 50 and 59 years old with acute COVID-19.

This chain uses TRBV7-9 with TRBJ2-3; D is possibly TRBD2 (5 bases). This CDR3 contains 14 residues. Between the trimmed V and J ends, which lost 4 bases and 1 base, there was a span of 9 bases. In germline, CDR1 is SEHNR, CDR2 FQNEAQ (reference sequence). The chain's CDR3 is CASSYRSGTDTQYF. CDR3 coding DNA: TGTGCCAGCAGCTACCGTAGCGGCACAGATACGCAGTATTTT.

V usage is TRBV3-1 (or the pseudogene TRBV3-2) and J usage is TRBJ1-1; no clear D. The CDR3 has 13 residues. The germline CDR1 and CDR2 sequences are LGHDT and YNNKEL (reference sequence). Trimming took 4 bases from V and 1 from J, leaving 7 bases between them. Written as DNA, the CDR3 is TGTGCCAGCAGCCGTATAAAGAACACTGAAGCTTTCTTT. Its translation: CASSRIKNTEAFF.

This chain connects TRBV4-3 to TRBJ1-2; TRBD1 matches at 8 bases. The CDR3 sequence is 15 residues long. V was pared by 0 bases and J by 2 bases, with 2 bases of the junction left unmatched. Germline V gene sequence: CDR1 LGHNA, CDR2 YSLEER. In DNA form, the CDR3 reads TGCGCCAGCAGCCAAGAAGGACAGGGAAACTATGGCTACACCTTC. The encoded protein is CASSQEGQGNYGYTF.

CDR3 in amino acids: CASSIYGTEAFF. The DNA of the CDR3 is TGTGCCAGTAGTATCTACGGGACTGAAGCTTTCTTT. The chain combines TRBV19 with TRBJ1-1, with D unresolved. This CDR3 has 12 amino acids. The germline V gene encodes CDR1 LNHDA and CDR2 SQIVND (reference sequence). Deletions cut 3 bases from V and 5 bases from J, with 7 bases between.

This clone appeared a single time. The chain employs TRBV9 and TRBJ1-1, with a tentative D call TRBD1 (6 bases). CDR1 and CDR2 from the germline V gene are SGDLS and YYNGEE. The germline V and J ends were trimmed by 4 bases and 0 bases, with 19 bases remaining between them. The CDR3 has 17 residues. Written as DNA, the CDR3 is TGTGCCAGCAGCTTAAGGGACACTTTCGCCATGAACACTGAAGCTTTCTTT. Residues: CASSLRDTFAMNTEAFF. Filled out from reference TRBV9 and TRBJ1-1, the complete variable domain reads DSGVTQTPKHLITATGQRVTLRCSPRSGDLSVYWYQQSLDQGLQFLIQYYNGEERAKGNILERFSAQQFPDLHSELNLSSLELGDSALYFCASSLRDTFAMNTEAFFGQGTRLTVV.

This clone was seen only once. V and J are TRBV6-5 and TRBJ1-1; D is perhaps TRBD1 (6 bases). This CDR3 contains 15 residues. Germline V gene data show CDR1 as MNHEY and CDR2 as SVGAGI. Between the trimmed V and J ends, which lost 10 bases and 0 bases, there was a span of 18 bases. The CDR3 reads CAIQTVTGLNTEAFF. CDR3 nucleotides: TGTGCCATCCAAACGGTGACAGGTCTGAACACTGAAGCTTTCTTT.

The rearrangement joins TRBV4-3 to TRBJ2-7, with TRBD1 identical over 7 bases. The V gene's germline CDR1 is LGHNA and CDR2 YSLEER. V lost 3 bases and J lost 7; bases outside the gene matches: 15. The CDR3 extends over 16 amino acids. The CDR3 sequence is CASSQAWGQFYEEQYF. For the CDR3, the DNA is TGCGCCAGCAGCCAGGCCTGGGGACAGTTCTACGAAGAGCAGTACTTC.

CDR3 DNA: TGTGCCAGCAGCGTAGGAACGGGGATGAACACTGAAGCTTTCTTT. Its translation: CASSVGTGMNTEAFF. The rearrangement links TRBV9 to TRBJ1-1; no firm D call. CDR3 length equals 15 residues. V gave up 0 bases and J gave up 0 bases, with 9 bases separating them. CDR1 SGDLS and CDR2 YYNGEE come from the germline V gene.

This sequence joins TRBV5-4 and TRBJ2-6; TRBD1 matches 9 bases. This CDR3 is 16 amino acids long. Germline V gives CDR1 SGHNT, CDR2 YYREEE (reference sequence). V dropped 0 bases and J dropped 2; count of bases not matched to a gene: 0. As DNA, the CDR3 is TGTGCCAGCAGCTTGGGACAGGGGGCTGGGGCCAACGTCCTGACTTTC. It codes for CASSLGQGAGANVLTF. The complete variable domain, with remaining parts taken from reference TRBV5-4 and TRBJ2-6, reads ETGVTQSPTHLIKTRGQQVTLRCSSQSGHNTVSWYQQALGQGPQFIFQYYREEENGRGNFPPRFSGLQFPNYSSELNVNALELDDSALYLCASSLGQGAGANVLTFGAGSRLTVL.

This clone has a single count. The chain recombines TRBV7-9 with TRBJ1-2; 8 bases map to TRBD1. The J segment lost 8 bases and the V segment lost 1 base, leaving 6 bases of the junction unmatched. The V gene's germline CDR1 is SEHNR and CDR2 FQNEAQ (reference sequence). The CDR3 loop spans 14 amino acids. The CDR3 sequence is CASSLGQGLYGYTF. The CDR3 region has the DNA TGTGCCAGCAGCTTAGGACAGGGGCTTTACGGCTACACCTTC. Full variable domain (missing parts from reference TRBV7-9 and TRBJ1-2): DTGVSQNPRHKITKRGQNVTFRCDPISEHNRLYWYRQTLGQGPEFLTYFQNEAQLEKSRLLSDRFSAERPKGSFSTLEIQRTEQGDSAMYLCASSLGQGLYGYTFGSGTRLTVV.

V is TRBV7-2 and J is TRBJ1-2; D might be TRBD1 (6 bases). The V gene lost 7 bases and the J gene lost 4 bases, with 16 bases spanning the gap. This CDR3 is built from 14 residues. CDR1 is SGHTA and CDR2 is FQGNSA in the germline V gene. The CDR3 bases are TGTGCCAGCACCGACAGGACACGTGGCTATGGCTACACCTTC. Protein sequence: CASTDRTRGYGYTF.